This T cell receptor (beta chain) was sequenced during a study of blood T cell repertoires in COVID-19. Study-level information: COVID-19 samples collected from the United States, Italy and Spain covered acute and convalescent phases.

The authors' processing: Cell counts per sample came from amplifying reference gene primers. Sequencing was performed with immunoSEQ multiplex PCR; in TCRdb, only in-frame clones are kept and a portion is missing. Clonal size and the V and J genes are those of that table, whereas D and trimming came from the DNA. The sample includes around 120,000 clones, roughly 69% of them seen just once. Trimming removed 6 bases from V and 4 bases from J, with 12 bases in between. The CDR3 extends over 13 amino acids. Germline V gene data show CDR1 as MDHEN and CDR2 as SYDVKM. This clone was picked up one time. Specimen: peripheral blood. The source of this sequence is a woman in her seventies with acute or convalescent COVID-19. This chain connects TRBV28 to TRBJ1-1; D perhaps matches TRBD1 (5 bases). The DNA for the CDR3 is TGTGCCAGCAGACTCGGGGGAGGCACTGAAGCTTTCTTT. This codes for CASRLGGGTEAFF. Variable domain in full (rest from reference TRBV28 and TRBJ1-1): DVKVTQSSRYLVKRTGEKVFLECVQDMDHENMFWYRQDPGLGLRLIYFSYDVKMKEKGDIPEGYSVSREKKERFSLILESASTNQTSMYLCASRLGGGTEAFFGQGTRLTVV.